This T cell receptor beta chain comes out of a study of T cell responses to AZD1222 COVID-19 vaccine. Study as a whole: Pooling was applied to second doses at about 4 or about 12 weeks.

Study conclusions and caveats: It should be noted that donors were predominantly white British and more often female, and clonal diversity was possibly underestimated. Compared with day 0, the breadth and depth of the Spike-specific TCR repertoire rose significantly after two doses of AZD1222. Spike regions recognized by vaccine-associated CD4 TCRs spanned the protein, led by 160-218 and 743-854.

Using immunoSEQ multiplex PCR, the repertoire was profiled, and TCRdb retains in-frame clones only, with some absent. The data contain 150,000 to 200,000 clones, nearly 95% of them seen just once; the ten biggest clones take up 2.3%. The CDR3 is 15 amino acids. The germline V gene has CDR1 KGHDR and CDR2 SFDVKD. J gave up 8 bases and V 4 bases, and 7 bases lay outside the gene matches. Worth noting for this clone: Its antigen is as yet unknown.

The sequence was obtained from an adult in good health. The chain employs TRBV24-1 and TRBJ1-5; 10 bases fit TRBD1. This specimen was peripheral blood, taken on day 0 of AZD1222 vaccination. This CDR3 reads CATSELTGGKKPQHF. In DNA form, the CDR3 reads TGTGCCACCAGTGAACTGACAGGGGGCAAGAAGCCCCAGCATTTT.